This T cell receptor beta chain was observed in a study of cytomegalovirus exposure and HLA in healthy donors. Study-wide background: Per a later analysis, the approximately 700 first-cohort and under 150 validation repertoires shared one platform.

The method was immunoSEQ multiplex PCR; TCRdb's version includes in-frame clones alone and lacks a portion of them. This table has 50,000 or so clones, roughly 91% appearing once. Germline trimming cut 2 bases from V and 5 bases from J; bases unmatched to any gene: 3. The length of the CDR3 is 15 residues. Germline CDR1 is MNHEY and CDR2 is SVGAGI. The donors were members of the roughly 120-subject validation cohort (separate from the approximately 670-subject first cohort). This clonotype was obtained from a woman in her 30s in good health and CMV-seronegative. Sequenced sample: PBMCs. The V call is TRBV6-5, the J call TRBJ2-7, with 13 bases lining up with TRBD2. The CDR3, as DNA: TGTGCCAGCAGTTACGACGGACTAGCGGGAGACGAGCAGTACTTC. It translates to CASSYDGLAGDEQYF.